This section outlines one TCR beta chain sequence together with its context. Its antigen has not been determined. The data originate from a study of CXCR3-negative and CXCR3-positive naive CD8 T cells (dated by TCRdb to about 2019). Study-wide context: In total, some 140 million TRB reads were obtained, or roughly 1.5 +/- 0.3 million reads per library. Diversity and physicochemical repertoire analyses were performed on about a dozen donors pooled from two independent experiments. For the TRBV-TRBJ cluster analysis, the naive subsets came from roughly 5 donors, while the memory cells came from 3 donors.

Data came from a NextSeq 550. The Human TCR Profiling Kit (MiLaboratory) was used to prepare UMI-labeled 5' RACE TRB cDNA libraries. cDNA synthesis used the entire amount of extracted RNA, and PCR amplification then used the entire amount of cDNA produced. Libraries were prepared in parallel with an identical number of PCR cycles. In the source study's methods: With a minimum of two reads required per UMI, MIGEC and MiXCR pulled out about 54,000 +/- 9,700 unique UMI-labeled TRB cDNA molecules from each library. On average, about 40,000 +/- 10,000 functional in-frame TRB CDR3 nucleotide clonotypes lacking stop codons were found per library. Diversity metrics, including normalized Shannon-Wiener and Chao1, were computed in VDJtools after downsampling to 5000 UMI-labeled TRB molecules per sample. Clonotype-size-weighted physicochemical properties of the central five CDR3 residues (interaction energy, strength, volume and Kidera factor 4) were computed in VDJtools. Through TCRdb reprocessing, the reads give one entry per CDR3 protein sequence; DNA is omitted. TCRdb assigned the V and J calls; the authors' analysis was not used. The sample table includes roughly 7,900 distinct CDR3 sequences. Clones ranked in the top ten supply approximately 2% of the sample.

For each CD8+ T cell subset, flow sorting was done in triplicate, and 310,000 or so cells per subset went directly into RLT lysis buffer. To keep memory contaminants out, a stringent definition of naive CD8+ T cells was applied: CD45RO-CCR7+CD27+CD95-. Peripheral blood mononuclear cells were isolated from buffy coats by standard density gradient centrifugation. A FACSAria III was used to flow-sort naive CD8+ T cells into CXCR3-negative and CXCR3-positive populations. Total RNA was extracted from sorted cells using an RNeasy Mini Kit. The CDR3 sequence holds 12 residues, the cysteine and phenylalanine included. No nucleotide data were recorded. Summary of the overall study and its limitations: Similar TRBV-TRBJ usage was shown by naive CXCR3-negative and CXCR3-positive cells from the same donor, whereas distinct patterns were shown by memory cells. Because CXCR3 expression was partially decreased after cryopreservation, freshly isolated PBMCs were used for most assays. TRB CDR3s from CXCR3-positive naive cells showed higher hydrophobicity (lower Kidera factor 4), lower energy, and higher strength and volume indices than CXCR3-negative naive cells. Repertoire diversity was comparably high in both naive subsets but much lower in memory CD8+ T cells. Because surface CD5, which has been linked to self-reactivity in mice, was comparable between naive subsets, TCR interaction strength was also inferred from TRB CDR3 physicochemical properties.

The sample comprised naive CXCR3- CD8+ T cells from blood. The cell subset or site label here, explained by the study, means: CD45RO-CCR7+CD27+CD95- naive CD8+ T cells lacking CXCR3 (TNR3-). The chain joins TRBV3-2 to TRBJ2-1; as DNA is missing, the TRBD1 call by TCRdb cannot be tested. TRBV3-2 constitutes a pseudogene. The receptor was derived from a human donor in good health. Some clones in this sample may be carry-over from other donors' samples. The CDR3 sequence is CASSQHPSEQFF.